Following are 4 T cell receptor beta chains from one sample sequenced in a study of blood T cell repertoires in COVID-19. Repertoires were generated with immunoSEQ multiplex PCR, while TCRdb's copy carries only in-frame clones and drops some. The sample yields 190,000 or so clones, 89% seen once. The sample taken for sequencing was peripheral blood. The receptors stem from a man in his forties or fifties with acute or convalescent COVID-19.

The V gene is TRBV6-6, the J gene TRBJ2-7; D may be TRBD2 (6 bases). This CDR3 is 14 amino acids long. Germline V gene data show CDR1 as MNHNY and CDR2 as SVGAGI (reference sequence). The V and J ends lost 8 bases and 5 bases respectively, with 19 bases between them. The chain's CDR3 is CASRRDSRPDEQYF. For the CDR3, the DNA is TGTGCCAGCCGACGGGACTCCCGGCCCGACGAGCAGTACTTC.

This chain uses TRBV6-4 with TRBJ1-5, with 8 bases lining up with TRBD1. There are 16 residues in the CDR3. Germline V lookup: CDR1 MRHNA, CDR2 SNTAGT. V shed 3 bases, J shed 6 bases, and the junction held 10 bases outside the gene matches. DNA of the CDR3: TGTGCCAGCAGTGATACGACGCAGGGGGCAAGTCAGCCCCAGCATTTT. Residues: CASSDTTQGASQPQHF.

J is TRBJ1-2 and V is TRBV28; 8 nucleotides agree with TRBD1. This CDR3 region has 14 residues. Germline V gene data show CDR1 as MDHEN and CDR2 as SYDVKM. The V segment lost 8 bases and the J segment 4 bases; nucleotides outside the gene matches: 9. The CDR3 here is CASGGTGVVYGYTF. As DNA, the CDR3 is TGTGCCAGCGGGGGGACAGGAGTAGTCTATGGCTACACCTTC.

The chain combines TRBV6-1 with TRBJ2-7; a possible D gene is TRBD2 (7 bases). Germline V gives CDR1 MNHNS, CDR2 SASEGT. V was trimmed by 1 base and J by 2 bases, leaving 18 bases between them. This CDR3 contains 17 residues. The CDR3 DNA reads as TGTGCCAGCAGTGAAGAGAGGGGGGCTAGCGGAGCCTACGAGCAGTACTTC. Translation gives CASSEERGASGAYEQYF.